This TCR beta chain was identified in a study of cytomegalovirus exposure and HLA in healthy donors. Study observations and caveats: About 90% or about 30% of the time was how often most TCR beta V segments were productive, according to an earlier analysis.

Germline V gene lookup returns CDR1 WNHNN and CDR2 SYGVQD (reference sequence). The CDR3 spans 13 residues. Vbeta (60) and Jbeta (13) primers were used in the PCR. The repertoire was sequenced with immunoSEQ multiplex PCR; TCRdb's copy has only in-frame clones and lacks some. The sample contains roughly 100,000 clones, 76% of which appear only once. On this clone: The target antigen is unknown.

Source material: PBMCs. This chain uses TRBV10-1 with TRBJ2-5, with a possible D match to TRBD1 (6 bases). The J call is uncertain, as TRBJ2-7 better fits the DNA end. This TCR was recovered from a young woman in good health and CMV-seropositive. Here the CDR3 DNA reads TGCGCCAGCAGTGGAACAGGGTCCTACGAGCAGTACTTC. Protein: CASSGTGSYEQYF.